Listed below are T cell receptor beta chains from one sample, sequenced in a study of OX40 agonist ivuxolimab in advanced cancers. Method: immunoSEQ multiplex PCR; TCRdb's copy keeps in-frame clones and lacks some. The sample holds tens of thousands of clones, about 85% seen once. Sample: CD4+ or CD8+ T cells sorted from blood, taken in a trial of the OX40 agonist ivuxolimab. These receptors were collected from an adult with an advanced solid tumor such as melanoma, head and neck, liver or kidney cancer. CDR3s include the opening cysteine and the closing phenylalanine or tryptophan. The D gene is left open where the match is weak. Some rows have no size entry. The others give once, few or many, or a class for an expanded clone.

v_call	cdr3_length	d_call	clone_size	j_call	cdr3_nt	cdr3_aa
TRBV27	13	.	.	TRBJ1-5	TGTGCCAGCAGTTTAGGCAGCAATCAGCCCCAGCATTTT	CASSLGSNQPQHF
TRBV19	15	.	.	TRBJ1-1	TGTGCCAGTAGTATCTTACAGGGTTTGAACACTGAAGCTTTCTTT	CASSILQGLNTEAFF
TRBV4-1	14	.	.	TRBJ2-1	TGCGCCAGCAGCCAAGTTCGCACCTACAATGAGCAGTTCTTC	CASSQVRTYNEQFF
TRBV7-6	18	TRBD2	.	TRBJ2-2	TGTGCCAGCAGCCCGCGGGCTAGCGGGGGGGCAGACACCGGGGAGCTGTTTTTT	CASSPRASGGADTGELFF
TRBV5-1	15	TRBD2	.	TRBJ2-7	TGCGCCAGCAAGCCCGGGACTAGTCCCACCTACGAGCAGTACTTC	CASKPGTSPTYEQYF
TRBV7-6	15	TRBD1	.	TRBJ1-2	TGTGCCAGCAGCTCGACCCCCGGGACAGGGGATGGCTACACCTTC	CASSSTPGTGDGYTF
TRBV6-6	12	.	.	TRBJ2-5	TGTGCCAGCAGTCATGGGGGGGAGACCCAGTACTTC	CASSHGGETQYF
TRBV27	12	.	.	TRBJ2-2	TGTGCCAGCAGAGTGAGTGCCGGGGAGCTGTTTTTT	CASRVSAGELFF
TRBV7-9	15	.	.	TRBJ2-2	TGTGCCAGCAGCTTAACGGCAACGAACACCGGGGAGCTGTTTTTT	CASSLTATNTGELFF
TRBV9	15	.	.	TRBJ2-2	TGTGCCAGCAGCGGGAGGGAGGGGGTCACCGGGGAGCTGTTTTTT	CASSGREGVTGELFF
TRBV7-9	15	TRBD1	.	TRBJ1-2	TGTGCCAGCAGCTTTGGGACAGGGGGCGTCTATGGCTACACCTTC	CASSFGTGGVYGYTF
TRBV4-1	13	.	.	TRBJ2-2	TGCGCCAGCAGCCTAGATGGGACCGGGGAGCTGTTTTTT	CASSLDGTGELFF
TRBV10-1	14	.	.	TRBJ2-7	TGCGCCAGCAGTGAGTCGGGGAGCTCCTACGAGCAGTACTTC	CASSESGSSYEQYF
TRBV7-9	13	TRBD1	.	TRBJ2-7	TGTGCCAGCAGCTTATGGACAGGGGACGAGCAGTACTTC	CASSLWTGDEQYF
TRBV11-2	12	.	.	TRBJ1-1	TGTGCCACTCAGAATACGAACACTGAAGCTTTCTTT	CATQNTNTEAFF
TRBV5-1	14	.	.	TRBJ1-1	TGCGCCAGCAGCCTAGACCGGGTGAACACTGAAGCTTTCTTT	CASSLDRVNTEAFF
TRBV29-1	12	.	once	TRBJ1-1	TGCAGCGTTGAAGAAGGGGTGACTGAAGCTTTCTTT	CSVEEGVTEAFF
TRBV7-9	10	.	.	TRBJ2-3	TGTGCCAGCAGCCTGGATACGCAGTATTTT	CASSLDTQYF
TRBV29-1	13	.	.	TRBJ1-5	TGCAGCGTTGGAGGGGATAGCAATCAGCCCCAGCATTTT	CSVGGDSNQPQHF
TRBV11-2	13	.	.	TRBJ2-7	TGTGCCAGCAGCTTAGGATCGGTGAGGGAGCAGTACTTC	CASSLGSVREQYF
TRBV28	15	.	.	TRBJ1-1	TGTGCCAGCAGGTTGGGGGGAACCTTGAACACTGAAGCTTTCTTT	CASRLGGTLNTEAFF
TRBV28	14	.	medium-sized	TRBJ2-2	TGTGCCAGCAGTTTGGCCGGGTCAGCCGGGGAGCTGTTTTTT	CASSLAGSAGELFF
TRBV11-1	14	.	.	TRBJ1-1	TGTGCCAGCAGCTTAATGAGGGGAGACACTGAAGCTTTCTTT	CASSLMRGDTEAFF
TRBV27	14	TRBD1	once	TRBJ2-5	TGTGCCAGCAGTCGGGACAGGGGGCTTGAGACCCAGTACTTC	CASSRDRGLETQYF
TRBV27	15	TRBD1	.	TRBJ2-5	TGTGCCAGCAGTCCGGGACAGTTACCTCAAGAGACCCAGTACTTC	CASSPGQLPQETQYF
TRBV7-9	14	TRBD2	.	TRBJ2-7	TGTGCCAGCAGCTCGGTCGGGGGGTCCTACGAGCAGTACTTC	CASSSVGGSYEQYF
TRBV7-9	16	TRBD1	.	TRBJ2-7	TGTGCCAGCAGCTTAGCCGGGACAGGGGCCTTCTACGAGCAGTACTTC	CASSLAGTGAFYEQYF
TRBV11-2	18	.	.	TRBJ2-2	TGTGCCAGCAGCTTCTCAGGGCCCGACACCACGAACACCGGGGAGCTGTTTTTT	CASSFSGPDTTNTGELFF
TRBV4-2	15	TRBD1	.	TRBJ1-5	TGTGCCAGCAGCCCAAACTACAGGGGGGGAAAGCCCCAGCATTTT	CASSPNYRGGKPQHF
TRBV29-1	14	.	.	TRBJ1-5	TGCAGCGTCCCCGGGACCGAGAGCAATCAGCCCCAGCATTTT	CSVPGTESNQPQHF
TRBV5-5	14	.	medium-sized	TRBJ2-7	TGTGCCAGCAGCTGGAACATGTTACGGGGGGAGCAGTACTTC	CASSWNMLRGEQYF
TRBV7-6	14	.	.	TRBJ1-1	TGTGCCAGCAGCCCCCAGACCCGTACTGATGAAGCTTTCTTT	CASSPQTRTDEAFF
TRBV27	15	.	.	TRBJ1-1	TGTGCCAGCAGTTTAAACGGCAACATGAACACTGAAGCTTTCTTT	CASSLNGNMNTEAFF
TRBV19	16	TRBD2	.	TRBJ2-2	TGTGCCAGTAGTATAGGAGCGGGGATGTACACCGGGGAGCTGTTTTTT	CASSIGAGMYTGELFF
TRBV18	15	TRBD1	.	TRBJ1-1	TGTGCCAGCTCACCAACGGGACAGGGGTCGGCTGAAGCTTTCTTT	CASSPTGQGSAEAFF
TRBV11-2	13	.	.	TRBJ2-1	TGTGCCAGCAGCTTAGTTGGCGGGAATGAGCAGTTCTTC	CASSLVGGNEQFF
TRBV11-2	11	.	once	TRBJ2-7	TGTGCCAGCAGCTCCGACTACGAGCAGTACTTC	CASSSDYEQYF
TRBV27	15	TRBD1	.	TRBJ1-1	TGTGCCAGCAGTTTCGAAAATAAGGGGGCTACTGAAGCTTTCTTT	CASSFENKGATEAFF
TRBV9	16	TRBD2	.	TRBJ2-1	TGTGCCAGCAGCGTTTACAGCGGGGGGTCTAACAATGAGCAGTTCTTC	CASSVYSGGSNNEQFF
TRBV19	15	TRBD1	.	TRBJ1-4	TGTGCCAGTAGTATGGCAGGGGGCTCGGATGAAAAACTGTTTTTT	CASSMAGGSDEKLFF
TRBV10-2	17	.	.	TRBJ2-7	TGCGCCAGCAGTGAGCCCTATCCCCGACAACCTTCCTACGAGCAGTACTTC	CASSEPYPRQPSYEQYF
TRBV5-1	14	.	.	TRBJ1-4	TGCGCCAGCAGGGACATTGCAACTAATGAAAAACTGTTTTTT	CASRDIATNEKLFF
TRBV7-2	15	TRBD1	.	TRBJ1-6	TGTGCCAGCAGCCAGATACAGGGGCATGACCCACCCCTCCACTTT	CASSQIQGHDPPLHF